This passage covers 28 T cell receptor beta chains from one sample sequenced in a study of blood T cells in healthy people across ages. It was with a sample-barcoded 5' primer and a J-beta primer mix that a second PCR of roughly 7 to 12 cycles was run. TCRdb re-derived calls from the 5' RACE reads in MiXCR, one entry per CDR3 protein. The top ten hold roughly 12% of the sample, which has some 900,000 distinct CDR3 sequences, around 48% seen once. Sequencing was performed on blood. All receptors derive from a man under 40 in good health.

This rearrangement joins TRBV6-5 to TRBJ2-7; TRBD1 aligns across 8 bases. In germline, CDR1 is MNHEY, CDR2 SVGAGI. Germline trimming cut 3 bases from V and 3 bases from J; bases unmatched to any gene: 7. The CDR3 is 15 residues long. CDR3 loop: CASSYYQGANYEQYF. CDR3 nucleotides: TGTGCCAGCAGTTATTACCAGGGGGCGAACTACGAGCAGTACTTC.

The table lists this clonotype with a count of one. V is TRBV5-1 and J is TRBJ2-3; TRBD2 matches at 8 bases. Germline CDR1 and CDR2: SGHRS and YFSETQ. The CDR3 runs to 16 residues. V gave up 4 bases and J gave up 6 bases; unmatched junction bases: 13. The CDR3 reads CASSRPGLERSDTQYF. CDR3 nucleotides: TGCGCCAGCAGCCGGCCGGGACTAGAACGGTCCGATACGCAGTATTTT.

The chain recombines TRBV6-2 or TRBV6-3 with TRBJ2-7; D gene unclear. The germline V and J ends were trimmed by 8 bases and 7 bases, with 21 bases remaining between them. CDR1 and CDR2 from the germline V gene are MNHEY and SVGEGT. The CDR3 totals 14 residues. This CDR3 reads CASGPQRRLTEQYF. In nucleotides, the CDR3 is TGTGCCAGCGGACCCCAGCGTCGCCTGACTGAGCAGTACTTC.

This clonotype was picked up one time. CDR3 protein: CASTVAGGYTDTQYF. CDR3 nucleotide sequence: TGCGCCAGCACCGTAGCGGGGGGATACACAGATACGCAGTATTTT. V and J are TRBV5-1 and TRBJ2-3; 10 bases map to TRBD2. The CDR3 runs to 15 residues. The trim removed 6 bases at V and 2 bases at J, leaving 6 bases unmatched. Germline values: CDR1 SGHRS, CDR2 YFSETQ.

This clonotype turned up a few times. This sequence joins TRBV11-3 and TRBJ2-3; D uncertain. The CDR3 covers 12 residues. The V gene lost 2 bases and the J gene lost 6 bases, with 6 bases spanning the gap. The germline V gene has CDR1 SGHNT and CDR2 YENEEA. This CDR3 is CASSLKADTQYF. DNA of the CDR3: TGTGCCAGCAGCTTAAAGGCGGATACGCAGTATTTT.

This clonotype has more than one count but fewer than ten. The chain combines TRBV6-2 or TRBV6-3 with TRBJ2-7; 7 bases match TRBD1. CDR1 MNHEY and CDR2 SVGEGT come from the germline V gene. The CDR3 has 15 residues. V lost 2 bases, J lost 3 bases, and 7 bases stayed unmatched. Here the CDR3 reads CASSYQQGMSYEQYF. The CDR3 nucleotides read TGTGCCAGCAGTTACCAACAGGGGATGAGCTACGAGCAGTACTTC.

The chain combines TRBV12-5 with TRBJ1-1; 7 bases are shared with TRBD1. Losses at the gene ends were 5 bases for V and 1 base for J; bases not matched to a gene: 4. The germline V gene encodes CDR1 LGHNT and CDR2 FRNRAP. This CDR3 region has 14 residues. This CDR3 is CASGLGTANTEAFF. CDR3 coding DNA: TGTGCTAGTGGTCTCGGGACAGCGAACACTGAAGCTTTCTTT.

The chain has TRBV7-9 and TRBJ2-6, with 7 bases matching TRBD1. The CDR3 totals 17 residues. V dropped 0 bases and J dropped 0; count of bases not matched to a gene: 2. The germline gives CDR1 SEHNR, CDR2 FQNEAQ (reference sequence). For the CDR3, the DNA is TGTGCCAGCAGCTTAGCGAGGACAGGCTCTGGGGCCAACGTCCTGACTTTC. Translation gives CASSLARTGSGANVLTF.

The rearrangement uses TRBV7-2 and TRBJ1-6; D might be TRBD1 (5 bases). The CDR3 is 16 amino acids. Deletions cut 5 bases from V and 0 bases from J, with 11 bases between. Per germline, CDR1 SGHTA and CDR2 FQGNSA. This CDR3 reads CASSLGTSSYNSPLHF. In DNA form, the CDR3 reads TGTGCCAGCAGCCTAGGGACGAGCTCCTATAATTCACCCCTCCACTTT.

Here the CDR3 DNA reads TGTGCCAGCAGTCGGACAGGAAAGCTCTACAATGAGCAGTACTTC. As protein: CASSRTGKLYNEQYF. V usage is TRBV3-1 and J usage is TRBJ2-1; 7 nucleotides match TRBD1. The end of the DNA is better explained by TRBJ2-7, so the J call may be wrong. In germline, CDR1 is LGHDT, CDR2 YNNKEL (reference sequence). There are 15 residues in the CDR3.

The J gene is TRBJ2-7, the V gene TRBV28; TRBD1 might be the D (5 bases). The end of the DNA aligns better with TRBJ2-5, so the J call may be wrong. The CDR3 sequence is 13 residues long. From germline, CDR1 is MDHEN and CDR2 SYDVKM. CDR3 DNA: TGTGCCAGCAGTTTATTGGGGCCGGAGACCCAGTACTTC. Translation: CASSLLGPETQYF.

The chain carries TRBV11-2 and TRBJ2-7; the D call may be TRBD1 or TRBD2 (7 bases each). Germline V lookup: CDR1 SGHAT, CDR2 FQNNGV. The CDR3 contains 15 residues. The V gene lost 5 bases and the J gene lost 1 base, with 15 bases spanning the gap. CDR3 coding DNA: TGTGCCAGCAGCCCCAGGGGGGGAATGTCCTACGAGCAGTACTTC. Amino acids: CASSPRGGMSYEQYF.

This clonotype was seen once. The rearrangement uses TRBV6-5 and TRBJ2-7; no clear D gene. The CDR3 length is 14 residues. From germline, CDR1 is MNHEY and CDR2 SVGAGI. Trimming pared 2 bases from V and 2 bases from J, leaving 10 bases between. The CDR3 sequence: CASSYEWGTYEQYF. The DNA for the CDR3 is TGTGCCAGCAGTTACGAATGGGGTACCTACGAGCAGTACTTC.

J is TRBJ2-4 and V is TRBV7-2; no definite D call. The DNA matches TRBJ2-7 better at its end, which makes the J call doubtful. This CDR3 contains 14 residues. The V gene's germline CDR1 is SGHTA and CDR2 FQGNSA. CDR3 sequence: CASSLGGLLVEQYF. Here the CDR3 DNA reads TGTGCCAGCAGCTTAGGTGGCTTACTCGTCGAGCAGTACTTC.

This clonotype occurred a few times. V is TRBV3-1 and J is TRBJ2-3; D is unresolved. The germline V gene has CDR1 LGHDT and CDR2 YNNKEL (reference sequence). The CDR3 length is 15 residues. Trimming took 6 bases from V and 4 from J, leaving 17 bases between them. The CDR3 sequence is CASSPVTGLSDTQYF. In nucleotides, the CDR3 is TGTGCCAGCAGTCCTGTGACCGGTCTTTCAGATACGCAGTATTTT.

The rearrangement links TRBV11-2 to TRBJ2-6; D gene uncertain. The germline CDR1 and CDR2 sequences are SGHAT and FQNNGV. There are 16 residues in the CDR3. The V and J ends lost 6 bases and 2 bases respectively, with 14 bases between them. This CDR3 is CASSPLVRAGANVLTF. The CDR3 DNA reads TGTGCCAGCAGTCCCTTGGTGAGAGCTGGGGCCAACGTCCTGACTTTC. Variable domain in full (rest from reference TRBV11-2 and TRBJ2-6): EAGVAQSPRYKIIEKRQSVAFWCNPISGHATLYWYQQILGQGPKLLIQFQNNGVVDDSQLPKDRFSAERLKGVDSTLKIQPAKLEDSAVYLCASSPLVRAGANVLTFGAGSRLTVL.

CDR3 amino acids: CSARDIAGPMYNEQFF. The CDR3 nucleotides read TGCAGTGCTAGAGATATAGCGGGGCCAATGTACAATGAGCAGTTCTTC. V gene TRBV20-1 combines with J gene TRBJ2-1, with 8 bases lining up with TRBD2. The V gene end was trimmed by 0 bases and the J gene end by 4 bases; junction bases not matched to a gene: 8. The length of the CDR3 is 16 residues. Germline values: CDR1 DFQATT, CDR2 SNEGSKA (reference sequence).

This clonotype occurred many times. CDR3 sequence reads: CSARHIRMKEAFF. The CDR3 region has the DNA TGCAGTGCTAGACACATTCGTATGAAAGAAGCTTTCTTT. This sequence joins TRBV20-1 and TRBJ1-1, with D unresolved. Germline V gives CDR1 DFQATT, CDR2 SNEGSKA (reference sequence). The CDR3 runs to 13 residues. V shed 2 bases and J shed 8 bases, with 15 bases lying between them.

With regard to this clonotype: At one of its ends the junction is not consistent with the germline gene, which may arise from a read error. The chain joins TRBV2 to TRBJ2-3; no clear D. There are 16 residues in the CDR3. The germline gives CDR1 SNHLY, CDR2 FYNNEI. This chain's CDR3 is CAGSERVGKSTDTQYF. DNA of the CDR3: TGTGCCGGCAGTGAAAGGGTCGGCAAAAGCACAGATACGCAGTATTTT.

This clonotype was counted a few times. The chain carries TRBV25-1 and TRBJ2-1; TRBD2 matches 12 bases. Germline values: CDR1 MGHDK, CDR2 SYGVNS. The CDR3 spans 15 residues. The trim removed 3 bases at V and 8 bases at J, leaving 5 bases unmatched. CDR3 bases: TGTGCCAGCAGTGACCCGGGACTAGCGGGCGATGAGCAGTTCTTC. It specifies CASSDPGLAGDEQFF.

This clonotype was detected a few times. V gene TRBV9 combines with J gene TRBJ2-7; D is ambiguous. Germline V gives CDR1 SGDLS, CDR2 YYNGEE. The CDR3 runs 10 residues. V lost 6 bases to trimming and J lost 4 bases, with 5 bases between them. DNA for the CDR3: TGTGCCAGCATGTCGTACGAGCAGTACTTC. Protein product: CASMSYEQYF.

Turning to this clonotype: At one end, the junction sequence differs from germline, possibly due to a read error. V and J are TRBV9 and TRBJ2-2; TRBD1 matches at 9 bases. Germline lookup yields CDR1 SGDLS and CDR2 YYNGEE. This CDR3 spans 15 amino acids. The CDR3 bases are TGTACCAGCAGCCCTTGGACAGGGGCCACCGGGGAGCTGTTTTTT. It codes for CTSSPWTGATGELFF.

This chain uses TRBV24-1 with TRBJ2-3; 9 bases are shared with TRBD2. CDR3 length equals 20 residues. The germline CDR1 and CDR2 sequences are KGHDR and SFDVKD. J lost 0 bases, V lost 2 bases, and 14 bases had no gene match. CDR3 in DNA: TGTGCCACCAGTGATTATCCAGCGGGGGGTTCCGATCCTAGCACAGATACGCAGTATTTT. Amino acid sequence: CATSDYPAGGSDPSTDTQYF.

The V gene is TRBV20-1, the J gene TRBJ2-3; TRBD1 aligns across 8 bases. CDR3 size: 12 residues. Trimming removed 6 bases from V and 4 bases from J; junction bases left unmatched: 3. The germline V gene has CDR1 DFQATT and CDR2 SNEGSKA (reference sequence). The CDR3: CSARTGPDTQYF. The DNA for the CDR3 is TGCAGTGCCAGGACAGGGCCAGATACGCAGTATTTT.

There are a few counts of this clonotype. The rearrangement joins TRBV19 to TRBJ2-5, with D tentatively TRBD2 (6 bases). V lost 10 bases, J lost 12 bases, and 18 bases lay in between. The CDR3 contains 11 residues. In germline, CDR1 is LNHDA, CDR2 SQIVND (reference sequence). DNA of the CDR3: TGTGCCACCCCTCGGGACTGGAGAAAGTACTTC. This translates into CATPRDWRKYF.

Only a few counts were recorded for this clonotype. The gene calls are TRBV6-2 or TRBV6-3 and TRBJ2-1, with 8 nucleotides matching TRBD2. After removal of 2 bases from V and 6 bases from J, the junction contained 6 bases not matched to a gene. Germline V lookup: CDR1 MNHEY, CDR2 SVGEGT. This CDR3 is 15 amino acids long. The CDR3 reads CASSYMRGVINEQFF. The CDR3 nucleotides are TGTGCCAGCAGTTACATGCGGGGGGTCATCAATGAGCAGTTCTTC.

The rearrangement joins TRBV10-3 to TRBJ1-6; perhaps TRBD1 as D (6 bases). This CDR3 is built from 15 residues. Germline CDR1 reads ENHRY; CDR2 reads SYGVKD. The V gene lost 5 bases and the J gene lost 3 bases, with 11 bases spanning the gap. This CDR3 reads CAISSGANYNSPLHF. In DNA form, the CDR3 reads TGTGCCATCAGTTCAGGGGCAAACTATAATTCACCCCTCCACTTT.

This chain's CDR3 is CASNGRGTEAFF. The DNA of the CDR3 is TGTGCCAGCAATGGGAGGGGCACTGAAGCTTTCTTT. The J gene is TRBJ1-1, the V gene TRBV27; a possible D gene is TRBD1 (5 bases). The CDR3 covers 12 residues. Germline CDR1 and CDR2: MNHEY and SMNVEV (reference sequence). V lost 7 bases, J lost 4 bases, and 10 bases lay in between.